This TCR beta chain originates from a study of blood T cells in healthy people across ages. The germline V and J ends were trimmed by 3 bases and 4 bases, with 9 bases remaining between them. Germline V CDR1 and CDR2: MDHEN, SYDVKM. There are 13 residues in the CDR3. PCR was performed a second time for 7 to 11 cycles using a sample-barcoded 5' primer and a J-beta primer mix. TCRdb re-derived calls from the 5' RACE reads in MiXCR, one entry per CDR3 protein. The table has about 760,000 distinct CDR3 sequences, just under 25% seen once. The sample was also reused in another study, on T cells of mothers and their children. That report adds: Related mother-child pairs showed slightly, non-significantly higher overlap than unrelated pairs.

J is TRBJ2-5 and V is TRBV28, with D perhaps TRBD1 (7 bases). This TCR came from a boy between 10 and 17 years old in good health. The sample comprised blood. Here the CDR3 reads CASSFQGGETQYF. The CDR3, as DNA: TGTGCCAGCAGTTTCCAGGGGGGAGAGACCCAGTACTTC.